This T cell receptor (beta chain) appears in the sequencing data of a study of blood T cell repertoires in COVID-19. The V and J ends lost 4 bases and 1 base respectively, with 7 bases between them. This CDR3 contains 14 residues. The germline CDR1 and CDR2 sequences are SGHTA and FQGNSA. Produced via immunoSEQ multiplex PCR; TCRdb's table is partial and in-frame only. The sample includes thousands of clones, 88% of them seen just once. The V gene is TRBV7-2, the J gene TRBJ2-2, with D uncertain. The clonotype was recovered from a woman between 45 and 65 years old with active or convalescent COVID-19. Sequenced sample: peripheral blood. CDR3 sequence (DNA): TGTGCCAGCAGCTCCAGACAGAACACCGGGGAGCTGTTTTTT. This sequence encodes CASSSRQNTGELFF.